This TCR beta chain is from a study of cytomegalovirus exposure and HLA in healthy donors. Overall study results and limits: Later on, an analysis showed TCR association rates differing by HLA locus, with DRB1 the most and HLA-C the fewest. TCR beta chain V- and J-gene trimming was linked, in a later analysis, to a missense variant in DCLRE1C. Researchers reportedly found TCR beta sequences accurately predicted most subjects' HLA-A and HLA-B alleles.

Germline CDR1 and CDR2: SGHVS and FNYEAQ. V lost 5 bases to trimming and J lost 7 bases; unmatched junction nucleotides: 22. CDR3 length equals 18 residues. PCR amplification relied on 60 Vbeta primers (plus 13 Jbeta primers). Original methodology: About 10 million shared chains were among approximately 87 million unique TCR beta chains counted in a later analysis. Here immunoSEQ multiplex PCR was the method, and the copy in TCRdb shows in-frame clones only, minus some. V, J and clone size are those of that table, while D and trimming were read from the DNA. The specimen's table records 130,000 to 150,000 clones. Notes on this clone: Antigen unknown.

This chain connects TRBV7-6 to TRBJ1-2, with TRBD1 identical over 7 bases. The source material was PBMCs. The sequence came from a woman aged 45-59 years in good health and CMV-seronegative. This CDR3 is CASSIIPGQSSRGSGYTF. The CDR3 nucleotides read TGTGCCAGCAGCATAATCCCGGGACAGTCTTCAAGGGGAAGTGGCTACACCTTC.